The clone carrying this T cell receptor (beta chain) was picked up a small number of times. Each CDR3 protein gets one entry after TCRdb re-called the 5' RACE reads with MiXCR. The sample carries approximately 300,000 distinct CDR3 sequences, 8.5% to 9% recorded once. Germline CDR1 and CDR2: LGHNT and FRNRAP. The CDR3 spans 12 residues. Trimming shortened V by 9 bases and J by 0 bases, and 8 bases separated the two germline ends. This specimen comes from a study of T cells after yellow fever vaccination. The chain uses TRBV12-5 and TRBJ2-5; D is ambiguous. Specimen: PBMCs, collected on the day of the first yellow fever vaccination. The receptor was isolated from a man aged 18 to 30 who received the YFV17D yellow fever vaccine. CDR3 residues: CARGKYQETQYF. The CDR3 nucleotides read TGTGCTAGGGGCAAGTACCAAGAGACCCAGTACTTC.